This T cell receptor beta chain was identified in a study of CD8 T cells in Susac syndrome. Study at large: Within the sequenced group of Susac syndrome patients, 5 or 6 showed active disease and about eight were in remission.

This clonotype was observed a single time. With random hexamers, reverse transcription was performed on about 0.5 to 1 ug of RNA. An immunoSEQ multiplex PCR amplified TCR beta CDR3 over 54 Vbeta and 13 Jbeta. In TCRdb, the immunoSEQ multiplex PCR reads were re-called with MiXCR into one record per CDR3 protein. The table records about 140,000 distinct CDR3 sequences, over 90% of them present only once. The CDR3 is 14 residues long. Looked up from germline, CDR1 is LNHDA and CDR2 is SQIVND (reference sequence). Trimming removed 4 bases from V and 3 bases from J, with 13 bases in between. Under recently defined diagnostic criteria, the patients with Susac syndrome qualified as having definite or probable disease.

The TCR originated in a human donor with Susac syndrome. Material for sequencing was CD8+ T cells from PBMCs. The V gene is TRBV19, the J gene TRBJ2-7; D is undetermined. CDR3 loop: CASSTPTHDYEQYF. CDR3 coding DNA: TGTGCCAGTAGTACCCCGACACACGACTACGAGCAGTACTTC.